Here is one T cell receptor beta chain with its context. What it binds is not known. From the 5' RACE reads, TCRdb called clonotypes with MiXCR, one entry per CDR3 protein. Among 600,000 to 700,000 distinct CDR3 sequences listed, 20% to 25% were seen once. This sample stems from a study of identical twins. V trimming: 1 base; J trimming: 4 bases; junction bases outside the gene matches: 3. This CDR3 region has 16 residues. Germline CDR1 is LGHNA and CDR2 is YSLEER. The study, taken as a whole, reports: Insertions were fewer in abundant cord blood beta clonotypes, whereas memory repertoires showed none of this pattern.

These data were also reused for a study on T cells expressing NK-cell markers. Turning to that study: A few donors likewise had their CD3+CD56-NKG2C+ fraction led by these clonotypes.

The chain uses TRBV4-3 and TRBJ2-3, with 12 bases fitting TRBD1. Source material: PBMCs. This receptor was identified in a woman aged 18-29 years in good health. The CDR3 reads CASSQGGQGAADTQYF. CDR3 in DNA: TGCGCCAGCAGCCAAGGGGGACAGGGGGCAGCAGATACGCAGTATTTT.